The clone carrying this T cell receptor beta chain occurred many times. Its target is unknown. This entry belongs to a study of T-cell reconstitution after alpha-beta-depleted transplantation in children. The TCRbeta library was prepared with unique molecular identifiers. In TCRdb, the PCR reads were re-called with MiXCR into one record per CDR3 protein. The data contain more than 300,000 distinct CDR3 sequences, about 17% of them seen just once; the ten biggest clones take up roughly 40%. Whole-study findings and limits: At one year after transplant, newly produced T cells mostly accounted for T-cell counts and diversity.

Deletions cut 5 bases from V and 5 bases from J, with 24 bases between. This CDR3 is built from 17 residues. Sequences were derived from PBMCs, mostly from graft donor cells, sampled 360 days after TCRalphabeta/CD19-depleted stem cell transplant. The TCR originated in a male patient aged 2-15 years who had a stem cell transplant for acute lymphoblastic leukemia, so the T cells may come from the graft donor. The chain joins TRBV12-3 or TRBV12-4 to TRBJ2-5; D is possibly TRBD2 (6 bases). The CDR3 reads CASSPSKTSSVGETQYF. In nucleotides, the CDR3 is TGTGCCAGCAGTCCGTCTAAGACTAGTTCAGTCGGGGAGACCCAGTACTTC.